Listed below are T cell receptor beta chains from one sample, sequenced in a study of CXCR3-negative and CXCR3-positive naive CD8 T cells. From the 5' RACE reads, TCRdb lists one entry per CDR3 protein and no DNA. There are about 42,000 distinct CDR3 sequences in the sample, with under 2.5% held by the top ten. The source material was naive CXCR3- CD8+ T cells from blood. The origin of the receptors is a human donor in good health. Some clones in this sample may be carry-over from other donors' samples. CDR3s include the opening cysteine and the closing phenylalanine or tryptophan. The order of the fields is V gene, J gene, CDR3 protein.

>TRBV7-9|TRBJ1-1
CAILPGVGTEAFF
>TRBV12-3/TRBV12-4|TRBJ2-7
CASSLGNSYEQYF
>TRBV27|TRBJ2-7
CASSYEGGSYEQYF
>TRBV7-9|TRBJ2-7
CASSSQVDSYEQYF
>TRBV20-1|TRBJ2-7
CSASKGEPYEQYF
>TRBV28|TRBJ1-1
CASSLMQNTEAFF
>TRBV7-2|TRBJ1-2
CASTHNPGQGLDYGYTF
>TRBV6-5|TRBJ2-5
CASSYEIGRPETQYF
>TRBV21-1|TRBJ2-7
CASSTRGQLYEQYF
>TRBV4-3|TRBJ2-1
CASSPGESSYNEQFF